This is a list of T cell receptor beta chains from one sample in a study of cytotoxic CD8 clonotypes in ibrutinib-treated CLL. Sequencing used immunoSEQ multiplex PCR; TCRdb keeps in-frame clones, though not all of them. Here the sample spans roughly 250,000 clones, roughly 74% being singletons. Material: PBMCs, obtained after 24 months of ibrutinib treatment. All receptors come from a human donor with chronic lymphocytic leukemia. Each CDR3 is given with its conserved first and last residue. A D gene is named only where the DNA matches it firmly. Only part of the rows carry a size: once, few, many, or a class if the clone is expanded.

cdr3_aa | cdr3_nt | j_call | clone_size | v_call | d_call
CASSLRSDTYEQYF | TGTGCCAGCAGCTTAAGGTCCGACACCTACGAGCAGTACTTC | TRBJ2-7 | - | TRBV7-2 | -
CASTPEVVLQVYEQYF | TGTGCCAGTACCCCTGAGGTGGTTCTACAGGTCTACGAGCAGTACTTC | TRBJ2-7 | - | TRBV19 | -
CASNFWGLGSYEQYF | TGTGCCAGCAATTTCTGGGGATTGGGTTCCTACGAGCAGTACTTC | TRBJ2-7 | - | TRBV28 | -
CATGPYTEAFF | TGTGCCACCGGGCCGTACACTGAAGCTTTCTTT | TRBJ1-1 | - | TRBV28 | -
CASSPTSGSRNEQFF | TGTGCCAGCAGTCCAACTAGCGGGAGTCGCAATGAGCAGTTCTTC | TRBJ2-1 | - | TRBV28 | TRBD2
CASSPTAYEQYF | TGCGCCAGCAGCCCGACCGCTTACGAGCAGTACTTC | TRBJ2-7 | once | TRBV5-1 | -
CASSVGNLNQPQHF | TGTGCCAGCAGCGTGGGGAACCTCAATCAGCCCCAGCATTTT | TRBJ1-5 | few | TRBV9 | -
CASSDGRGAFDGYTF | TGTGCCAGCAGTGATGGCAGGGGCGCATTTGATGGCTACACCTTC | TRBJ1-2 | once | TRBV2 | -
CASRPGTSGIEQYF | TGTGCCAGCAGACCGGGGACTAGCGGGATTGAGCAGTACTTC | TRBJ2-7 | few | TRBV28 | TRBD2
CASSLAGTGNQPQHF | TGTGCCAGCAGCTTGGCCGGGACAGGGAATCAGCCCCAGCATTTT | TRBJ1-5 | once | TRBV5-4 | TRBD1
CASSTKRGNTEAFF | TGTGCCAGCAGCACTAAGAGGGGGAACACTGAAGCTTTCTTT | TRBJ1-1 | - | TRBV6-5 | -
CASSPGTGNTEAFF | TGTGCCAGCAGTCCGGGGACAGGGAACACTGAAGCTTTCTTT | TRBJ1-1 | few | TRBV27 | TRBD1
CASSVESGSPDTQYF | TGTGCCAGCAGCGTAGAGTCGGGTTCCCCAGATACGCAGTATTTT | TRBJ2-3 | - | TRBV9 | -
CASGQGIYGYTF | TGTGCCAGCGGACAAGGAATCTATGGCTACACCTTC | TRBJ1-2 | few | TRBV28 | -
CASEAGTSLTYEQYF | TGTGCCAGCGAGGCCGGGACTTCGCTAACCTACGAGCAGTACTTC | TRBJ2-7 | - | TRBV28 | -
CASSFGTSGEQYF | TGCGCCAGCAGTTTTGGTACTAGCGGCGAGCAGTACTTC | TRBJ2-7 | - | TRBV5-1 | TRBD2
CAWGSGADYEQYF | TGTGCCTGGGGTAGCGGGGCGGACTACGAGCAGTACTTC | TRBJ2-7 | few | TRBV30 | TRBD2
CSVAAAEFQETQYF | TGCAGCGTTGCGGCGGCTGAATTCCAAGAGACCCAGTACTTC | TRBJ2-5 | - | TRBV29-1 | -
CASSVEAVSYEQYF | TGTGCCAGCAGCGTAGAGGCAGTCTCCTACGAGCAGTACTTC | TRBJ2-7 | once | TRBV9 | -
CASSPGTGEPEKLFF | TGCGCCAGCAGCCCGGGGACAGGAGAACCTGAAAAACTGTTTTTT | TRBJ1-4 | - | TRBV4-3 | TRBD1
CASFGVNQPQHF | TGTGCCAGCTTTGGGGTTAATCAGCCCCAGCATTTT | TRBJ1-5 | few | TRBV28 | -
CASSPGLYNEQFF | TGTGCCAGCAGCCCGGGACTTTACAATGAGCAGTTCTTC | TRBJ2-1 | - | TRBV6-5 | -
CASSESGKGGTEAFF | TGTGCCAGCAGTGAATCGGGAAAGGGGGGCACTGAAGCTTTCTTT | TRBJ1-1 | - | TRBV25-1 | -
CASSLVDSSYGYTF | TGTGCCAGCAGTCTTGTGGACAGCTCCTATGGCTACACCTTC | TRBJ1-2 | - | TRBV28 | -
CASSLDKNEKLFF | TGTGCCAGCAGCCTAGACAAAAATGAAAAACTGTTTTTT | TRBJ1-4 | - | TRBV7-2 | -
CASSLAYEQYF | TGTGCCAGCAGTCTGGCTTACGAGCAGTACTTC | TRBJ2-7 | - | TRBV27 | -
CAWSVGGGTEAFF | TGTGCCTGGAGTGTAGGAGGCGGCACTGAAGCTTTCTTT | TRBJ1-1 | - | TRBV30 | -
CASSPGQVPGEQYF | TGCGCCAGCAGCCCGGGACAGGTTCCGGGCGAGCAGTACTTC | TRBJ2-7 | - | TRBV5-1 | TRBD1
CASSPWDRVNDEQFF | TGTGCCAGCAGCCCCTGGGACAGGGTTAACGATGAGCAGTTCTTC | TRBJ2-1 | - | TRBV9 | TRBD1
CASSLMLWDEQFF | TGCGCCAGCAGCTTGATGCTGTGGGATGAGCAGTTCTTC | TRBJ2-1 | once | TRBV5-1 | -
CAWTPRTGLTSYEQYF | TGTGCCTGGACCCCTCGGACAGGGTTAACCTCCTACGAGCAGTACTTC | TRBJ2-7 | - | TRBV30 | TRBD1
CASRDRGRGQPQHF | TGTGCCAGCAGGGACAGGGGGCGCGGTCAGCCCCAGCATTTT | TRBJ1-5 | - | TRBV6-5 | TRBD1
CASSGAGLMNQPQHF | TGTGCCAGCTCAGGGGCAGGATTAATGAATCAGCCCCAGCATTTT | TRBJ1-5 | once | TRBV18 | -
CASSYRGGGDPNEQYF | TGTGCCAGCAGTTATCGGGGGGGAGGAGACCCCAACGAGCAGTACTTC | TRBJ2-7 | - | TRBV6-6 | TRBD2
CASRTPGTANYGYTF | TGTGCCAGCAGAACCCCCGGGACAGCTAACTATGGCTACACCTTC | TRBJ1-2 | - | TRBV6-5 | TRBD1
CASSVAFAFSETQYF | TGTGCCAGCAGCGTGGCTTTCGCTTTCTCGGAGACCCAGTACTTC | TRBJ2-5 | few | TRBV9 | -
CASSLRVWDTEAFF | TGTGCCAGCAGCTTAAGGGTTTGGGATACTGAAGCTTTCTTT | TRBJ1-1 | - | TRBV7-6 | -
CASSPTSTGANEQFF | TGTGCCAGCAGTCCTACATCGACAGGGGCGAATGAGCAGTTCTTC | TRBJ2-1 | - | TRBV27 | TRBD1
CASSKVRPNQETQYF | TGTGCCAGCAGCAAAGTCCGCCCCAACCAAGAGACCCAGTACTTC | TRBJ2-5 | - | TRBV21-1 | -
CASSGTAYSNQPQHF | TGTGCCAGCAGTGGGACGGCTTATAGCAATCAGCCCCAGCATTTT | TRBJ1-5 | - | TRBV25-1 | -
CASSYKAGKGEITIYF | TGTGCCAGCAGTTACAAGGCAGGGAAGGGGGAAATCACCATATATTTT | TRBJ1-3 | - | TRBV6-5 | -
CASSRNLQGSDGYTF | TGTGCCAGCAGTAGGAACCTACAGGGCTCGGATGGCTACACCTTC | TRBJ1-2 | - | TRBV27 | -
CATHRASLSGNTIYF | TGTGCCACTCACAGGGCATCCCTCTCTGGAAACACCATATATTTT | TRBJ1-3 | few | TRBV6-5 | -
CASSLVRGPGELFF | TGTGCTAGCAGCTTAGTAAGGGGCCCCGGGGAGCTGTTTTTT | TRBJ2-2 | - | TRBV7-7 | -
CASSLYTGVYEQYF | TGTGCCAGCAGTTTATATACAGGGGTCTACGAGCAGTACTTC | TRBJ2-7 | once | TRBV28 | TRBD1
CASSYTTGTSSDTQYF | TGTGCCAGCAGTTACACCACCGGGACTAGCTCAGATACGCAGTATTTT | TRBJ2-3 | - | TRBV6-5 | TRBD2
CASSLERASGEQYF | TGTGCCAGCAGCTTGGAAAGGGCCTCCGGCGAGCAGTACTTC | TRBJ2-7 | - | TRBV5-4 | -
CASSRIAGPEKLFF | TGCGCCAGCAGCCGAATCGCGGGCCCAGAAAAACTGTTTTTT | TRBJ1-4 | - | TRBV4-3 | -
CASSLEVSGRAGGNF | TGTGCCAGCAGCTTAGAAGTTAGCGGGAGGGCCGGAGGTAACTTC | TRBJ2-5 | - | TRBV7-9 | TRBD2
CASSSQGDQPQHF | TGTGCCAGCAGTTCACAGGGAGATCAGCCCCAGCATTTT | TRBJ1-5 | - | TRBV6-5 | -
CASSEGQNNQPQHF | TGTGCCAGCAGTGAGGGTCAGAACAATCAGCCCCAGCATTTT | TRBJ1-5 | few | TRBV2 | -
CASSLWIGSTETQYF | TGTGCCAGCAGTTTATGGATAGGTTCAACGGAGACCCAGTACTTC | TRBJ2-5 | - | TRBV27 | -
CASSLELAAAYEQYF | TGTGCCAGCAGCTTAGAACTAGCGGCCGCCTACGAGCAGTACTTC | TRBJ2-7 | - | TRBV7-8 | TRBD2
CASSYSTDSGTYEQYF | TGTGCCAGCAGTTACTCGACGGACAGTGGAACCTACGAGCAGTACTTC | TRBJ2-7 | - | TRBV6-5 | -
CASTDRGREAFF | TGTGCCAGCACGGACAGGGGGCGCGAAGCTTTCTTT | TRBJ1-1 | - | TRBV6-5 | TRBD1